The 21 T cell receptor beta chains in this list originate from one sample, sequenced in a study of regulatory T cells in long-lasting Graves disease. With iRepertoire HTBI primers and Arm-PCR of CDR3 regions, TCR beta libraries were built. TCRdb analysed the multiplex PCR reads with MiXCR anew, one entry per CDR3 protein. The data contain under 450,000 distinct CDR3 sequences, 23% of them singletons. Time point noted: persistent/refractory GD, antithyroid drugs over 5 years with positive TRAb. The authors made the TCR library using RNA they extracted from PBMCs. The sequenced sample was peripheral blood mononuclear cells (PBMCs), obtained when the disease was refractory, from a patient treated with antithyroid drugs. These TCRs come from a female donor with Graves disease.

The chain combines TRBV30 with TRBJ1-1, with TRBD1 matching over 12 bases. The germline gives CDR1 GTSNPN, CDR2 SVGIG (reference sequence). The CDR3 is made up of 16 amino acids. V was pared by 5 bases and J by 0 bases, with 7 bases of the junction left unmatched. The DNA of the CDR3 is TGTGCCTGGGGGACAGGGGGCGCGTCCCTGAACACTGAAGCTTTCTTT. Translated, it gives CAWGTGGASLNTEAFF.

At least ten counts were recorded for this clonotype. V gene TRBV2 combines with J gene TRBJ2-5; 8 bases fit TRBD2. J lost 4 bases, V lost 6 bases, and 10 bases had no gene match. The CDR3 sequence is 15 residues long. Germline CDR1 is SNHLY and CDR2 is FYNNEI. The CDR3 DNA sequence: TGTGCCAGCAGGCAGGCCCGACTAGCGCGAGAGACCCAGTACTTC. Its protein product is CASRQARLARETQYF. The whole variable domain, filled in from reference TRBV2 and TRBJ2-5, reads EPEVTQTPSHQVTQMGQEVILRCVPISNHLYFYWYRQILGQKVEFLVSFYNNEISEKSEIFDDQFSVERPDGSNFTLKIRSTKLEDSAMYFCASRQARLARETQYFGPGTRLLVL.

Many counts were recorded for this clonotype. V and J are TRBV12-3 or TRBV12-4 and TRBJ2-3; 7 positions agree with TRBD2. CDR3 length: 15 residues. Losses at the gene ends were 4 bases for V and 0 bases for J; bases not matched to a gene: 4. DNA for the CDR3: TGTGCCAGCAGTTCATATAGCGGGAGCACAGATACGCAGTATTTT. It translates to CASSSYSGSTDTQYF.

The chain employs TRBV5-1 and TRBJ2-7, with a possible D match to TRBD1 (5 bases). This CDR3 comprises 14 residues. Germline CDR1 SGHRS, CDR2 YFSETQ. Between the trimmed V and J ends, which lost 1 base and 5 bases, there was a span of 13 bases. The chain's CDR3 is CASSLPGLLHEQYF. CDR3 coding DNA: TGCGCCAGCAGCTTGCCAGGGCTTCTCCACGAGCAGTACTTC.

This clonotype has a handful of counts. This chain links TRBV7-2 with TRBJ2-7, with D uncertain. Trimming took 5 bases from V and 2 from J, leaving 13 bases between them. The germline CDR1 and CDR2 sequences are SGHTA and FQGNSA. The CDR3 extends over 14 amino acids. The CDR3 bases are TGTGCCAGCAGCACCGCCCGGGCAGCCTACGAGCAGTACTTC. This sequence encodes CASSTARAAYEQYF.

The gene calls are TRBV27 and TRBJ2-7, with 12 bases identical to TRBD2. CDR3 length equals 14 residues. Trimming took 8 bases from V and 6 from J; bases not matched to a gene: 8. Germline lookup yields CDR1 MNHEY and CDR2 SMNVEV (reference sequence). CDR3 nucleotides: TGTGCCAGCGCCGGGACTAGCGGGTTGGGCGAGCAGTACTTC. Encoded protein: CASAGTSGLGEQYF.

The table lists this clonotype with many counts. V gene TRBV28 combines with J gene TRBJ1-4, with D unclear. Germline CDR1 MDHEN, CDR2 SYDVKM. The CDR3 has 15 residues. V was shortened by 3 bases and J by 2 bases, with 10 bases between the two germline ends. The CDR3 DNA reads TGTGCCAGCAGTTTCTGGGGAGGCACTAATGAAAAACTGTTTTTT. This translates into CASSFWGGTNEKLFF.

At least ten counts were recorded for this clonotype. The chain combines TRBV2 with TRBJ2-5, with D hard to call. The V end lost 6 bases, the J end lost 7 bases, and 18 bases lay between the germline ends. This CDR3 has 14 residues. The germline CDR1 and CDR2 sequences are SNHLY and FYNNEI. CDR3 region: CASRASYDYATQYF. The CDR3 DNA sequence: TGTGCCAGCAGAGCCAGCTACGATTACGCGACCCAGTACTTC. Full variable domain (missing parts from reference TRBV2 and TRBJ2-5): EPEVTQTPSHQVTQMGQEVILRCVPISNHLYFYWYRQILGQKVEFLVSFYNNEISEKSEIFDDQFSVERPDGSNFTLKIRSTKLEDSAMYFCASRASYDYATQYFGPGTRLLVL.

The chain recombines TRBV20-1 with TRBJ2-3; 9 bases are a match to TRBD2. Germline V gene data show CDR1 as DFQATT and CDR2 as SNEGSKA (reference sequence). V lost 2 bases, J lost 2 bases, and 5 bases stayed unmatched. The CDR3 covers 15 residues. The CDR3 region is CSARWLAGNTDTQYF. The CDR3 coding sequence is TGCAGTGCTAGATGGCTAGCGGGGAACACAGATACGCAGTATTTT.

This clonotype was recorded many times. The chain has TRBV24-1 and TRBJ2-5, with 8 positions matching TRBD2. After removal of 5 bases from V and 5 bases from J, the junction contained 9 bases not matched to a gene. Germline V gene lookup returns CDR1 KGHDR and CDR2 SFDVKD. The CDR3 totals 15 residues. CDR3 region: CATSGAGTRIETQYF. CDR3 DNA sequence: TGTGCCACCAGTGGGGCCGGGACTAGGATTGAGACCCAGTACTTC.

This clonotype was picked up many times. The chain employs TRBV2 and TRBJ1-4, with D perhaps TRBD1 (6 bases). The CDR3 length is 14 residues. Germline assignment: CDR1 SNHLY and CDR2 FYNNEI. V was trimmed by 8 bases and J by 1 base, leaving 11 bases between them. Here the CDR3 reads CASEKGVTNEKLFF. The CDR3 bases are TGTGCCAGCGAGAAGGGGGTAACTAATGAAAAACTGTTTTTT.

The sample holds many counts of this clonotype. The chain employs TRBV4-3 and TRBJ2-7; possible D gene TRBD2, 6 bases. V was pared by 1 base and J by 3 bases, with 13 bases between. This CDR3 region has 15 residues. CDR1 LGHNA and CDR2 YSLEER come from the germline V gene. The CDR3 loop reads CASSQGLDPFYEQYF. The CDR3 bases are TGCGCCAGCAGCCAAGGACTAGATCCATTCTACGAGCAGTACTTC.

This clonotype was counted a few times. A read error may produce the germline difference seen at one junction end. CDR3 protein: CATGERRTSGKETQYF. The CDR3 DNA is TGTGCCACCGGTGAACGCCGGACCTCGGGGAAAGAGACCCAGTACTTC. This chain uses TRBV24-1 with TRBJ2-5; D is possibly TRBD2 (5 bases). Germline lookup yields CDR1 KGHDR and CDR2 SFDVKD. CDR3 length equals 16 residues.

Note on this clonotype: Compared with germline, one end of the junction differs, possibly owing to a read error. This chain links TRBV29-1 with TRBJ1-1; possible D gene TRBD1, 6 bases. Germline CDR1 SQVTM, CDR2 ANQGSEA. The CDR3 spans 14 residues. The CDR3 loop reads CSVGPRMRDTEALF. The CDR3 nucleotides read TGCAGCGTTGGCCCCCGGATGAGGGACACTGAAGCTCTCTTT.

This chain links TRBV5-1 with TRBJ2-7, with 15 nucleotides matching TRBD2. Losses at the gene ends were 4 bases for V and 5 bases for J; bases not matched to a gene: 10. Germline V gene sequence: CDR1 SGHRS, CDR2 YFSETQ. This CDR3 has 17 amino acids. CDR3 region: CASSIGTSGRSTDEQYF. The CDR3 bases are TGCGCCAGCAGCATAGGGACTAGCGGGAGGAGTACAGACGAGCAGTACTTC.

The chain employs TRBV3-1 and TRBJ2-2; 12 nucleotides align to TRBD2. Per germline, CDR1 LGHDT and CDR2 YNNKEL (reference sequence). The CDR3 has 15 residues. V shed 7 bases, J shed 5 bases, and the junction held 5 bases outside the gene matches. The CDR3 sequence: CASTLGTSGTGELFF. The CDR3 nucleotides read TGTGCCAGCACTCTAGGGACTAGCGGGACCGGGGAGCTGTTTTTT.

Remarks on this clonotype: A much larger clone differs by one base, so this may be a read error. The chain carries TRBV6-1 and TRBJ1-2, with TRBD1 as a possible D gene (5 bases). This CDR3 comprises 14 residues. Germline V gives CDR1 MNHNS, CDR2 SASEGT. CDR3 sequence (DNA): TGTGCCAGCAGCCTACAGGCATCTAACTATGCCTACACCTTC. It yields the protein CASSLQASNYAYTF.

Ten or more counts support this clonotype. J is TRBJ1-2 and V is TRBV28, with a weak D call TRBD1 (6 bases). The CDR3 loop spans 14 amino acids. With 5 bases removed from V and 1 base from J, the gap between germline ends came to 11 bases. Germline assignment: CDR1 MDHEN and CDR2 SYDVKM. CDR3 protein: CASSPQGRNYGYTF. DNA of the CDR3: TGTGCCAGCAGTCCCCAGGGGCGTAACTATGGCTACACCTTC.

The J gene is TRBJ2-7, the V gene TRBV6-1, with TRBD2 matching over 7 bases. Germline V gene sequence: CDR1 MNHNS, CDR2 SASEGT. CDR3 length: 13 amino acids. V shed 7 bases, J shed 5 bases, and the junction held 8 bases outside the gene matches. CDR3 sequence (DNA): TGTGCCAGCACCCCGGGCGGGAGCCACGAGCAGTACTTC. Its protein is CASTPGGSHEQYF.

The chain links TRBV5-6 to TRBJ1-3; D is ambiguous. The V end lost 0 bases, the J end lost 0 bases, and 7 bases lay between the germline ends. CDR1 is SGHDT, CDR2 YYEEEE, per germline. The CDR3 has 15 amino acids. The CDR3 loop reads CASSLARLSGNTIYF. CDR3 coding DNA: TGTGCCAGCAGCTTGGCCAGACTCTCTGGAAACACCATATATTTT.

Note on this clonotype: A much larger clone lies one base from this, so it may be a read error. V usage is TRBV2 and J usage is TRBJ1-1; D call uncertain. CDR3 length: 11 residues. V shed 8 bases and J shed 1 base, with 5 bases lying between them. CDR1 is SNHLY and CDR2 is FYNNEI in the germline V gene. CDR3 DNA: TGTGCCAGCCAAGAGAACACTGAAGCTTTCTTT. This gives the protein CASQENTEAFF.